The present TCR beta chain was sequenced within a study of cytomegalovirus exposure and HLA in healthy donors. 13 Jbeta primers and 60 Vbeta primers were used for the PCR. The data were produced by immunoSEQ multiplex PCR, yet TCRdb's version contains in-frame clones alone and is incomplete. The table lists approximately 100,000 clones, approximately 79% of them singletons, with roughly 3.6% in the top ten. This clone has only one observation. What it binds is not known. Regarding the study as a whole: For TCR beta chains, V- and J-gene trimming was later linked to a missense DCLRE1C variant. Most TCR sequences were rare, but some public TCRs occurred in many donors. Donors belonging to an Asian-associated ancestry cluster reportedly showed fewer N-insertions in productive TCRs than the approximately 690-donor mean, according to what a later analysis found.

V dropped 6 bases and J dropped 1; count of bases not matched to a gene: 4. From germline, CDR1 is MGHDK and CDR2 SYGVNS. This CDR3 spans 15 amino acids. Sequenced: PBMCs. This clonotype originated in a man aged 55 to 70 in good health and CMV-seronegative. This chain uses TRBV25-1 with TRBJ2-2; 8 bases agree with TRBD2. The CDR3 loop reads CASSERGRNTGELFF. The DNA of the CDR3 is TGTGCCAGCAGCGAGCGGGGGCGGAACACCGGGGAGCTGTTTTTT.